Listed here are 14 T cell receptor beta chains from one sample, sequenced in a study of T cell repertoires in cytomegalovirus infection. TCRdb processed the reads anew with MiXCR; each CDR3 protein has one entry. The sample has approximately 470,000 distinct CDR3 sequences; approximately 46% are singletons. These TCRs are of unknown antigen specificity. The sequencing used cultured PBMCs, collected from culture after CMV antigen stimulation. These receptors came from a human donor in good health (CMV status not recorded). Some clones in this sample may be carry-over from other donors' samples.

This clonotype showed up many times. V usage is TRBV7-6 and J usage is TRBJ2-3; D uncertain. The CDR3 totals 14 residues. The germline V and J ends were trimmed by 1 base and 2 bases, with 7 bases remaining between them. Germline V gives CDR1 SGHVS, CDR2 FNYEAQ. CDR3 in DNA: TGTGCCAGCAGCTTAGATCCGTACACAGATACGCAGTATTTT. As protein: CASSLDPYTDTQYF.

V is TRBV7-2 and J is TRBJ1-2; tentative D call: TRBD1 (5 bases). Germline CDR1 is SGHTA and CDR2 is FQGNSA. Trimming took off 5 bases at V and 3 bases at J, with 13 bases between the two ends. The CDR3 extends over 14 amino acids. The CDR3 protein is CASSQNGADYGYTF. Here the CDR3 DNA reads TGTGCCAGCAGCCAAAATGGGGCAGACTATGGCTACACCTTC. The entire variable domain, with the rest obtained from reference TRBV7-2 and TRBJ1-2, is as follows: GAGVSQSPSNKVTEKGKDVELRCDPISGHTALYWYRQSLGQGLEFLIYFQGNSAPDKSGLPSDRFSAERTGGSVSTLTIQRTQQEDSAVYLCASSQNGADYGYTFGSGTRLTVV.

This clonotype showed up just once. V usage is TRBV7-9 and J usage is TRBJ2-2; D call uncertain. The CDR3 spans 11 residues. V lost 9 bases to trimming and J lost 6 bases, with 8 bases between them. The germline V gene encodes CDR1 SEHNR and CDR2 FQNEAQ (reference sequence). CDR3 region: CASGPSGELFF. Here the CDR3 DNA reads TGTGCCAGTGGGCCTTCCGGGGAGCTGTTTTTT.

J is TRBJ2-1 and V is TRBV7-3, with 13 bases fitting TRBD2. The junction had 9 bases not matched to a gene; V was cut back by 5 bases and J by 8 bases. The CDR3 is made up of 16 amino acids. Germline CDR1 and CDR2: SGHTA and FQGTGA. The CDR3 region has the DNA TGTGCCAGCAGCGTTACCCGGGGACTAGCGGGGTATGAGCAGTTCTTC. This translates into CASSVTRGLAGYEQFF. Using reference TRBV7-3 and TRBJ2-1 for the parts outside the CDR3, the full variable domain is GAGVSQTPSNKVTEKGKYVELRCDPISGHTALYWYRQSLGQGPEFLIYFQGTGAADDSGLPNDRFFAVRPEGSVSTLKIQRTERGDSAVYLCASSVTRGLAGYEQFFGPGTRLTVL.

The chain joins TRBV10-3 to TRBJ1-3; D not certain. The V end was cut by 6 bases, the J end by 2 bases, with 20 bases between. The CDR3 contains 17 residues. Germline V gene lookup returns CDR1 ENHRY and CDR2 SYGVKD. CDR3 amino acids: CAIREGSPLWAGNTIYF. The DNA for the CDR3 is TGTGCCATCAGGGAGGGATCCCCTCTCTGGGCTGGAAACACCATATATTTT.

The sample holds one count of this clonotype. This chain uses TRBV28 with TRBJ1-4; possibly TRBD1 for D (5 bases). The CDR3 totals 15 residues. Trimming cost V 3 bases and J 5 bases, with 13 bases left between them. Germline V gene sequence: CDR1 MDHEN, CDR2 SYDVKM. The CDR3 DNA reads as TGTGCCAGCAGTTTTGGCGGGAGGGGAAATGAAAAACTGTTTTTT. Amino acids: CASSFGGRGNEKLFF.

The chain links TRBV11-3 to TRBJ2-3, with D possibly matching TRBD2 (5 bases). The CDR3 loop spans 14 amino acids. Germline V gene data show CDR1 as SGHNT and CDR2 as YENEEA. Trimming took off 5 bases at V and 3 bases at J, with 12 bases between the two ends. The CDR3 spells CASSPSQKTDTQYF. The CDR3 bases are TGTGCCAGCAGCCCTAGCCAGAAGACAGATACGCAGTATTTT.

The CDR3 region is CASSYDTGELFF. The CDR3 coding sequence is TGTGCCAGCAGCTACGACACGGGCGAACTGTTTTTT. The genes are TRBV5-5 and TRBJ1-4, with D uncertain. This CDR3 contains 12 residues. The V and J ends lost 3 bases and 12 bases respectively, with 12 bases between them. The germline V gene encodes CDR1 SGHKS and CDR2 YYEKEE (reference sequence).

The genes are TRBV7-2 and TRBJ2-5, with 9 nucleotides matching TRBD2. This CDR3 contains 15 residues. CDR1 and CDR2 from the germline V gene are SGHTA and FQGNSA. V was pared by 5 bases and J by 5 bases, with 9 bases of the junction left unmatched. The CDR3 DNA is TGTGCCAGCAGCGGTTCGGGACTAGCCATGGAGACCCAGTACTTC. Encoded protein: CASSGSGLAMETQYF.

This clonotype has only a few counts. The chain recombines TRBV7-9 with TRBJ2-7, with 9 bases fitting TRBD1. The CDR3 sequence is 14 residues long. V was clipped by 5 bases and J by 5 bases; unmatched bases: 7. Germline CDR1 reads SEHNR; CDR2 reads FQNEAQ (reference sequence). The CDR3 here is CASSPGQGYNEQYF. The CDR3, as DNA: TGTGCCAGCAGCCCGGGACAGGGTTATAACGAGCAGTACTTC.

This clonotype appeared a few times. The chain carries TRBV5-4 and TRBJ2-1; 10 bases align to TRBD2. CDR1 is SGHNT, CDR2 YYREEE, per germline (reference sequence). Trimming removed 5 bases from V and 7 bases from J; junction bases left unmatched: 9. This CDR3 comprises 15 residues. CDR3 loop: CASSRAGGPQNEQFF. The DNA for the CDR3 is TGTGCCAGCAGTCGAGCGGGGGGGCCTCAGAATGAGCAGTTCTTC.

This clonotype came up a few times. The chain uses TRBV6-6 and TRBJ1-6; D uncertain. Germline V CDR1 and CDR2: MNHNY, SVGAGI (reference sequence). There are 14 residues in the CDR3. V dropped 2 bases and J dropped 7 bases, with 9 bases sitting between them. The CDR3, as DNA: TGTGCCAGCAGTTACGGTTTGGGGAATTCACCCCTCCACTTT. Amino acids: CASSYGLGNSPLHF.

This clonotype was counted only a few times. The chain employs TRBV7-2 and TRBJ2-1; a possible D gene is TRBD1 (6 bases). Germline CDR1 SGHTA, CDR2 FQGNSA. This CDR3 is 14 amino acids long. V lost 5 bases and J lost 12, with 20 bases in between. CDR3 loop: CASSKGGLVAGQFF. CDR3 DNA: TGTGCCAGCAGCAAAGGGGGTCTCGTGGCTGGGCAGTTCTTC.

Ten or more counts support this clonotype. This rearrangement joins TRBV11-1 to TRBJ2-5; D is perhaps TRBD2 (6 bases). Germline V CDR1 and CDR2: SGHAT, FQDESV (reference sequence). Trimming removed 4 bases at V and 5 bases at J, with 17 bases between. The CDR3 has 15 residues. Here the CDR3 reads CASSWSPGEGETQYF. The CDR3 coding sequence is TGTGCCAGCAGCTGGTCGCCGGGGGAAGGGGAGACCCAGTACTTC. Based on the CDR3 plus reference TRBV11-1 and TRBJ2-5, the full variable domain is EAEVAQSPRYKITEKSQAVAFWCDPISGHATLYWYRQILGQGPELLVQFQDESVVDDSQLPKDRFSAERLKGVDSTLKIQPAELGDSAMYLCASSWSPGEGETQYFGPGTRLLVL.